One and the same sample provided the 10 T cell receptor beta chains below, sequenced in a study of T cells after yellow fever vaccination. TCRdb analysed the 5' RACE reads with MiXCR anew, one entry per CDR3 protein. This table has 450,000 to 550,000 distinct CDR3 sequences, 20% to 25% appearing once. The sequencing here drew on PBMCs, taken roughly 20 days after the first yellow fever vaccination. The receptors originated from a man aged 18 to 35 who received the YFV17D yellow fever vaccine.

The chain links TRBV25-1 to TRBJ2-3; 8 nucleotides match TRBD2. This CDR3 comprises 16 residues. Losses at the gene ends were 8 bases for V and 4 bases for J; bases not matched to a gene: 14. From germline, CDR1 is MGHDK and CDR2 SYGVNS. The CDR3: CASARRAEGLADTQYF. The DNA of the CDR3 is TGTGCCAGCGCCCGGAGGGCGGAGGGACTAGCAGATACGCAGTATTTT.

This clonotype has just a few counts. The chain carries TRBV21-1 and TRBJ2-7. TRBV21-1 is an annotated pseudogene. This CDR3 comprises 14 residues. The CDR3 DNA reads as TGTGCCAGCAGCAAACCGGGCGGCTCCTACGAGCAGTACTTC. It translates to CASSKPGGSYEQYF.

This chain connects TRBV5-1 to TRBJ2-1; D gene unclear. V gave up 0 bases and J gave up 3 bases, with 4 bases separating them. The CDR3 sequence is 13 residues long. Germline V gene sequence: CDR1 SGHRS, CDR2 YFSETQ. As DNA, the CDR3 is TGCGCCAGCAGCTTGGTATACTACAATGAGCAGTTCTTC. It is translated as CASSLVYYNEQFF.

The chain links TRBV5-1 to TRBJ1-2; D may be TRBD1 (5 bases). Germline CDR1 SGHRS, CDR2 YFSETQ. The V end was cut by 5 bases, the J end by 3 bases, with 17 bases between. The CDR3 runs to 15 residues. The CDR3 sequence is CASRITAGMDYGYTF. The DNA of the CDR3 is TGCGCCAGCAGAATTACGGCAGGGATGGACTATGGCTACACCTTC.

This clonotype occurred many times. Germline is not matched at one junction end, which may reflect a read error. This chain joins TRBV12-3 or TRBV12-4 and TRBJ2-2; perhaps TRBD2 as D (6 bases). This CDR3 has 15 amino acids. CDR3 DNA: TGTGCCAGCAGATTAGCGGAGCGGAACACCGGGGAGCTGTTTTTT. Protein product: CASRLAERNTGELFF.

The rearrangement links TRBV12-3 or TRBV12-4 to TRBJ1-4, with 7 bases matching TRBD1. The CDR3 consists of 12 residues. V dropped 5 bases and J dropped 13; count of bases not matched to a gene: 7. CDR3: CASSNDPGGLFF. The CDR3 coding sequence is TGTGCCAGCAGTAATGACCCAGGGGGACTGTTTTTT.

This clonotype has only a few counts. CDR3 nucleotide sequence: TGTGCCAGCAGCTCGGTCATTGGGGGCAGGAGTGGATGGGAGACCCAGTACTTC. This encodes CASSSVIGGRSGWETQYF. This rearrangement joins TRBV11-1 to TRBJ2-5; D possibly corresponds to TRBD1 (6 bases). Germline assignment: CDR1 SGHAT and CDR2 FQDESV (reference sequence). This CDR3 has 18 residues. V was cut by 4 bases and J by 5 bases, with 26 bases left in between.

CDR3 loop: CASSVSGARTDTQYF. The CDR3 DNA reads TGTGCCAGCAGCGTTTCCGGGGCGCGCACAGATACGCAGTATTTT. The chain couples TRBV9 to TRBJ2-3; the D gene could be TRBD1 or TRBD2 (5 bases each). Looked up from germline, CDR1 is SGDLS and CDR2 is YYNGEE. The CDR3 has 15 residues. V was clipped by 2 bases and J by 1 base, with 11 bases between them.

The rearrangement uses TRBV12-3 or TRBV12-4 and TRBJ1-2; D is undetermined. The V end lost 3 bases, the J end lost 4 bases, and 12 bases lay between the germline ends. The CDR3 runs to 14 residues. The CDR3 nucleotides are TGTGCCAGCAGTTTCTCAATGGTGTCCTATGGCTACACCTTC. As protein: CASSFSMVSYGYTF.

The rearrangement joins TRBV12-3 or TRBV12-4 to TRBJ2-5; D perhaps matches TRBD2 (6 bases). Trimming left V 7 bases short and J 7 bases short, with 22 bases between. The CDR3 extends over 15 amino acids. In DNA, the CDR3 is TGTGCCAGCACCCCGGAGGCGGGTAGGAGGGGGACCCAGTACTTC. It yields the protein CASTPEAGRRGTQYF.